The 8 T cell receptor beta chains in this list originate from one sample, sequenced in a study of CD8+CD57+ T cells in acquired aplastic anemia. Genomic DNA was employed as the template in profiling TCR beta VDJ and CDR3. TCRdb passed the reads through MiXCR, listing each CDR3 protein once. The top ten hold approximately 1% of the sample, which has about 160,000 distinct CDR3 sequences, just under 45% seen once. Sequenced sample: sorted CD4+, CD8+, or CD8+CD57+ T cells (not recorded which) from PBMCs. All receptors derive from a human donor in good health.

This clonotype was counted between two and nine times. This chain joins TRBV2 and TRBJ1-4, with no clear D. This CDR3 is built from 16 residues. Germline-derived CDR1 and CDR2 are SNHLY and FYNNEI. Between the trimmed V and J ends, which lost 5 bases and 8 bases, there was a span of 21 bases. The CDR3 here is CASSPASAHHGEKLFF. The CDR3 nucleotides are TGTGCCAGCAGTCCGGCTTCAGCGCACCACGGGGAAAAACTGTTTTTT.

This clonotype was picked up many times. The chain recombines TRBV7-2 with TRBJ2-3, with D unclear. The CDR3 spans 12 residues. Germline V gene data show CDR1 as SGHTA and CDR2 as FQGNSA. Deletions cut 1 base from V and 5 bases from J, with 4 bases between. DNA for the CDR3: TGTGCCAGCAGCTTAGTTAGAGATACGCAGTATTTT. This encodes CASSLVRDTQYF.

With regard to this clonotype: Just one base apart from a much larger clone, this may be a read error. This chain uses TRBV3-1 with TRBJ2-7, with D maybe TRBD2 (7 bases). Germline V gene sequence: CDR1 LGHDT, CDR2 YNNKEL (reference sequence). The CDR3 length is 14 residues. This chain's CDR3 is CASSPRGGGYGQYF. The CDR3 DNA sequence: TGTGCCAGCAGCCCACGCGGGGGCGGCTACGGGCAGTACTTC.

Comment on this clonotype: A much larger clone sits a single nucleotide away, making a read error possible. The chain links TRBV14 to TRBJ2-6; D is unclear. Germline V gene sequence: CDR1 SGHDN, CDR2 FVKESK. The V end was cut by 4 bases, the J end by 3 bases, with 10 bases between. CDR3 length: 15 amino acids. The CDR3 reads CASSRDWLGANVLTF. The CDR3 DNA follows: TGTGCCAGCAGCCGAGATTGGCTTGGGGCCAACGTCCTGACTTTC.

This clonotype appeared many times. CDR3 loop: CASSQGDTYNSPLHF. The CDR3, as DNA: TGTGCCAGCAGCCAAGGGGACACCTATAATTCACCCCTCCACTTT. This chain uses TRBV3-1 with TRBJ1-6; D might be TRBD1 (6 bases). Germline lookup yields CDR1 LGHDT and CDR2 YNNKEL (reference sequence). The CDR3 totals 15 residues. V was shortened by 1 base and J by 2 bases, with 6 bases between the two germline ends.

This clonotype was recorded once. The genes are TRBV6-1 and TRBJ1-6, with D perhaps matching TRBD1 (5 bases). Germline V gives CDR1 MNHNS, CDR2 SASEGT. The CDR3 totals 13 residues. Trimming took 3 bases from V and 8 from J, leaving 8 bases between them. The CDR3 is CASSDSRDSPLHF. In DNA form, the CDR3 reads TGTGCCAGCAGTGATTCCAGGGATTCACCCCTCCACTTT.

This clonotype was counted ten times or more. The V gene is TRBV7-2, the J gene TRBJ2-1; possibly TRBD1 for D (5 bases). Per the germline V gene, CDR1 is SGHTA and CDR2 is FQGNSA. CDR3 length: 13 residues. V lost 4 bases to trimming and J lost 7 bases, with 11 bases between them. CDR3 DNA: TGTGCCAGCAGCTCCCCAGGGCGAAATGAGCAGTTCTTC. It codes for CASSSPGRNEQFF.

V is TRBV3-1 and J is TRBJ2-3, with TRBD2 identical over 8 bases. Germline loops: CDR1 LGHDT, CDR2 YNNKEL (reference sequence). This CDR3 region has 15 residues. The junction had 6 bases not matched to a gene; V was cut back by 3 bases and J by 4 bases. The CDR3 here is CASSQLSGGSDTQYF. The CDR3 DNA sequence: TGTGCCAGCAGCCAGCTGAGCGGGGGTTCAGATACGCAGTATTTT.